This T cell receptor (beta chain) was recovered during a study of STAT5B mutations in CD4+ large granular lymphocyte leukemia. The method was immunoSEQ multiplex PCR; TCRdb's version includes in-frame clones alone and lacks a portion of them. The repertoire holds under 35,000 clones, roughly nine tenths seen once, with around 0.38% in the top ten. J gave up 3 bases and V 7 bases, and 7 bases lay outside the gene matches. The germline V gene has CDR1 LNHDA and CDR2 SQIVND (reference sequence). The CDR3 sequence is 14 residues long. The V call is TRBV19, the J call TRBJ1-1; 8 nucleotides agree with TRBD1. This clonotype originated in a human donor in good health. What was sequenced was CD4+ T cells from blood buffy coats. The CDR3 DNA follows: TGTGCCAGTACAGGGGGCTCGGGGTACACTGAAGCTTTCTTT. Its translation: CASTGGSGYTEAFF.